The 15 T cell receptor beta chains reported below all come from one sample, sequenced in a study of T cells after posttransplantation cyclophosphamide. TCRdb's table, derived via immunoSEQ multiplex PCR, lists solely in-frame clones and lacks some. Of 9,000 to 10,000 clones listed, more than 75% were seen once; the top ten hold 20% to 30%. Control samples came 1 year after myeloablative marrow transplants with methotrexate plus calcineurin inhibitor. This material consisted of PBMCs, taken after an allogeneic stem cell transplant with a calcineurin inhibitor and methotrexate. All receptors derive from a male patient in his thirties who received an allogeneic stem cell transplant from an unrelated donor, was CMV-positive, and had no GVHD. The graft donor may account for some of the T cells.

The chain links TRBV7-8 to TRBJ1-2; TRBD1 might be the D (6 bases). From germline, CDR1 is SGHVS and CDR2 FQNEAQ. Trimming left V 4 bases short and J 6 bases short, with 15 bases between. The CDR3 contains 14 residues. The CDR3 coding sequence is TGTGCCAGCAGCTCTTATGACAGGAGAAATGGCTACACCTTC. It specifies CASSSYDRRNGYTF.

V and J are TRBV5-1 and TRBJ2-3; TRBD2 agrees at 7 bases. The CDR3 is 24 residues long. Germline V lookup: CDR1 SGHRS, CDR2 YFSETQ. Unmatched junction bases numbered 28, after V lost 0 bases and J lost 0 bases. CDR3 in DNA: TGCGCCAGCAGCTTGGATATATTAGGGACTACTCCCCGGAAACACCGCTATAGCACAGATACGCAGTATTTT. Translation gives CASSLDILGTTPRKHRYSTDTQYF.

The chain joins TRBV7-2 to TRBJ2-5, with TRBD2 matching 7 bases. V gave up 3 bases and J gave up 2 bases; unmatched junction bases: 0. Germline CDR1 reads SGHTA; CDR2 reads FQGNSA. CDR3 size: 13 residues. CDR3 sequence: CASSLGLQETQYF. DNA for the CDR3: TGTGCCAGCAGCTTGGGACTACAAGAGACCCAGTACTTC.

The rearrangement links TRBV10-3 to TRBJ2-7; 8 nucleotides line up with TRBD2. Unmatched junction bases numbered 15, after V lost 2 bases and J lost 6 bases. CDR3 length equals 17 residues. In germline, CDR1 is ENHRY, CDR2 SYGVKD. The CDR3: CAISETRSGLGGLEQYF. The CDR3, as DNA: TGTGCCATCAGTGAGACCCGGTCGGGACTAGGAGGCCTCGAGCAGTACTTC.

The gene calls are TRBV19 and TRBJ2-4, with TRBD1 as a possible D gene (6 bases). The CDR3 consists of 13 residues. Germline V gene lookup returns CDR1 LNHDA and CDR2 SQIVND (reference sequence). The ends were cut back, 5 bases at V and 6 bases at J, with 11 bases in the middle. The CDR3 loop reads CASSLRGGNIQYF. The CDR3 DNA follows: TGTGCCAGTAGTCTCAGGGGTGGAAACATTCAGTACTTC.

This clone has only one observation. In DNA form, the CDR3 reads TGTGCCAGCAGTTTTGAACACAACACTGAAGCTTTCTTT. This encodes CASSFEHNTEAFF. The V gene is TRBV27, the J gene TRBJ1-1, with unresolved D. The CDR3 is 13 amino acids. V was cut by 3 bases and J by 2 bases, with 7 bases left in between. The germline V gene has CDR1 MNHEY and CDR2 SMNVEV (reference sequence).

The chain carries TRBV7-9 and TRBJ1-2, with TRBD1 matching over 12 bases. The CDR3 length is 16 residues. The V and J ends lost 5 bases and 4 bases, in that order; junction bases with no gene match: 8. The germline CDR1 and CDR2 sequences are SEHNR and FQNEAQ (reference sequence). The CDR3, as DNA: TGTGCCAGCAGCGACAGGGACAGGGGGCAGAGCTATGGCTACACCTTC. This encodes CASSDRDRGQSYGYTF. Full variable domain (missing parts from reference TRBV7-9 and TRBJ1-2): DTGVSQNPRHKITKRGQNVTFRCDPISEHNRLYWYRQTLGQGPEFLTYFQNEAQLEKSRLLSDRFSAERPKGSFSTLEIQRTEQGDSAMYLCASSDRDRGQSYGYTFGSGTRLTVV.

The chain combines TRBV2 with TRBJ2-3; the D is unclear. Trimming left V 3 bases short and J 4 bases short, with 8 bases between. Germline V gives CDR1 SNHLY, CDR2 FYNNEI. This CDR3 contains 13 residues. Here the CDR3 reads CASSDSSPDTQYF. In DNA, the CDR3 is TGTGCCAGCAGTGATAGCTCCCCAGATACGCAGTATTTT.

In this sample, this clone turned up a few times. V is TRBV7-2 and J is TRBJ1-1; D is unclear. The V gene's germline CDR1 is SGHTA and CDR2 FQGNSA. The CDR3 is 14 residues long. V was trimmed by 3 bases and J by 4 bases, leaving 12 bases between them. The CDR3 loop reads CASSLQATTTEAFF. The CDR3 DNA is TGTGCCAGCAGCTTGCAGGCCACCACCACTGAAGCTTTCTTT.

This rearrangement joins TRBV19 to TRBJ2-1, with 8 nucleotides matching TRBD2. V lost 5 bases to trimming and J lost 6 bases; unmatched junction nucleotides: 6. The CDR3 totals 14 residues. Per the germline V gene, CDR1 is LNHDA and CDR2 is SQIVND (reference sequence). The CDR3 loop reads CASSLLAGFNEQFF. In nucleotides, the CDR3 is TGTGCCAGTAGTCTTTTAGCGGGATTCAATGAGCAGTTCTTC.

The chain joins TRBV14 to TRBJ2-2, with D perhaps matching TRBD1 (5 bases). Trimming stripped 2 bases from V and 4 bases from J, with 8 bases between. This CDR3 has 14 amino acids. Germline-derived CDR1 and CDR2 are SGHDN and FVKESK. CDR3 amino acids: CASSQRQFTGELFF. CDR3 sequence (DNA): TGTGCCAGCAGCCAACGACAGTTCACCGGGGAGCTGTTTTTT.

CDR3 sequence (DNA): TGTGCCAGCAGCTTAATGCAGGGTGGTGGCTACACCTTC. This translates into CASSLMQGGGYTF. The V and J genes are TRBV7-9 and TRBJ1-2; tentative D call: TRBD1 (5 bases). With 2 bases removed from V and 7 bases from J, the gap between germline ends came to 11 bases. The CDR3 length is 13 residues. Germline lookup yields CDR1 SEHNR and CDR2 FQNEAQ (reference sequence). The complete variable domain, with remaining parts taken from reference TRBV7-9 and TRBJ1-2, reads DTGVSQNPRHKITKRGQNVTFRCDPISEHNRLYWYRQTLGQGPEFLTYFQNEAQLEKSRLLSDRFSAERPKGSFSTLEIQRTEQGDSAMYLCASSLMQGGGYTFGSGTRLTVV.

V is TRBV28 and J is TRBJ1-1; TRBD1 might be the D (5 bases). The CDR3 is 14 residues long. Germline CDR1 and CDR2: MDHEN and SYDVKM. The V and J ends lost 3 bases and 1 base respectively, with 9 bases between them. The CDR3 protein is CASSFQGTNTEAFF. CDR3 nucleotide sequence: TGTGCCAGCAGTTTTCAGGGCACGAACACTGAAGCTTTCTTT.

The chain joins TRBV7-3 to TRBJ2-1, with TRBD1 matching over 11 bases. J was trimmed by 10 bases and V by 1 base; bases with no gene match: 6. In germline, CDR1 is SGHTA, CDR2 FQGTGA. The CDR3 contains 15 residues. The CDR3 loop reads CASSLNPGTGGEQFF. The CDR3 DNA reads TGTGCCAGCAGCTTAAACCCCGGGACAGGGGGAGAGCAGTTCTTC.

V is TRBV2 and J is TRBJ2-2; 14 bases are shared with TRBD2. This CDR3 spans 17 amino acids. V lost 7 bases to trimming and J lost 3 bases; unmatched junction nucleotides: 7. Looked up from germline, CDR1 is SNHLY and CDR2 is FYNNEI. CDR3 in DNA: TGTGCCAGCATCGGGACTAGCGGGAGTTGGGACACCGGGGAGCTGTTTTTT. Its translation is CASIGTSGSWDTGELFF. Looking up the rest from reference TRBV2 and TRBJ2-2 gives the full variable domain: EPEVTQTPSHQVTQMGQEVILRCVPISNHLYFYWYRQILGQKVEFLVSFYNNEISEKSEIFDDQFSVERPDGSNFTLKIRSTKLEDSAMYFCASIGTSGSWDTGELFFGEGSRLTVL.